This T cell receptor beta chain is from a study of CD8 T cells in ankylosing spondylitis. Whole-study findings and limits: Blood from ankylosing spondylitis patients appeared to carry a characteristic roughly 8-variant TCR beta motif.

TCRdb used MiXCR to reprocess the 5' RACE reads, holding one entry per CDR3 protein. This sample has approximately 540,000 distinct CDR3 sequences; roughly 13% occur once, and the top ten carry approximately 6.3%. The germline V gene encodes CDR1 LGHNA and CDR2 YNFKEQ. CDR3 size: 15 residues. Trimming stripped 6 bases from V and 0 bases from J, with 13 bases between. This clonotype was detected many times. The target antigen is unknown. The rearrangement uses TRBV4-2 and TRBJ2-3; the D gene is possibly TRBD2 (5 bases). The sample taken for sequencing was blood, either unsorted or a sorted T cell fraction (not recorded which). This TCR came from a male donor with ankylosing spondylitis. In nucleotides, the CDR3 is TGTGCCAGCAGGCCGGACTCCCTGAGCACAGATACGCAGTATTTT. Its translation: CASRPDSLSTDTQYF.